The 28 T cell receptor beta chains below come from one sample, sequenced in a study of human versus mouse CDR3 diversity and MHC coevolution. TCRdb's copy holds only in-frame clones and misses some; the assay was immunoSEQ multiplex PCR. The sample holds tens of thousands of clones, around 94% seen once. Sequenced material: naive CD4+ T cells from blood. As to subset: CD45RO-negative CD62L-positive naive CD4 T cells. The source of these receptors is a person in their sixties or seventies in good health.

This clone was counted once. The chain combines TRBV6-5 with TRBJ1-4, with D possibly matching TRBD1 (5 bases). Germline CDR1 is MNHEY and CDR2 is SVGAGI. V was clipped by 6 bases and J by 5 bases, with 7 bases between them. The CDR3 runs 12 residues. CDR3 nucleotide sequence: TGTGCCAGCAGGGGGCCGAATGAAAAACTGTTTTTT. Translated: CASRGPNEKLFF.

The rearrangement joins TRBV28 to TRBJ2-1, with D possibly being TRBD1 (5 bases). Trimming removed 5 bases from V and 5 bases from J, with 16 bases in between. Germline CDR1 and CDR2: MDHEN and SYDVKM. The CDR3 consists of 15 residues. CDR3 bases: TGTGCCAGCAGTGCTTTGGGTGGGGCACACAATGAGCAGTTCTTC. Residues: CASSALGGAHNEQFF. The whole variable domain, remainder taken from reference TRBV28 and TRBJ2-1, is DVKVTQSSRYLVKRTGEKVFLECVQDMDHENMFWYRQDPGLGLRLIYFSYDVKMKEKGDIPEGYSVSREKKERFSLILESASTNQTSMYLCASSALGGAHNEQFFGPGTRLTVL.

The chain combines TRBV6-5 with TRBJ1-5; D unresolved. Per germline, CDR1 MNHEY and CDR2 SVGAGI. This CDR3 spans 15 amino acids. Trimming stripped 8 bases from V and 3 bases from J, with 17 bases between. The DNA for the CDR3 is TGTGCCAGCTCCGAATTGGGCAAGAACAATCAGCCCCAGCATTTT. Translation: CASSELGKNNQPQHF.

The rearrangement links TRBV18 to TRBJ2-7; D possibly corresponds to TRBD2 (6 bases). The CDR3 spans 14 residues. CDR1 KGHSH and CDR2 LQKENI come from the germline V gene. Deletions cut 2 bases from V and 5 bases from J, with 13 bases between. In nucleotides, the CDR3 is TGTGCCAGCTCACCAGGTCAGGAGGGGAACGAGCAGTACTTC. This gives the protein CASSPGQEGNEQYF.

The CDR3 here is CASSVAGGYNEQFF. The CDR3 DNA follows: TGTGCCAGCAGTGTAGCGGGAGGCTACAATGAGCAGTTCTTC. The chain recombines TRBV6-1 with TRBJ2-1; 10 bases match TRBD2. The germline gives CDR1 MNHNS, CDR2 SASEGT. Trimming at V came to 4 bases and at J to 3 bases, leaving 0 bases not matched to a gene. The CDR3 loop spans 14 amino acids.

The V call is TRBV10-3, the J call TRBJ2-7; 15 bases agree with TRBD2. The germline CDR1 and CDR2 sequences are ENHRY and SYGVKD. Losses at the gene ends were 4 bases for V and 5 bases for J; bases not matched to a gene: 9. This CDR3 is built from 17 residues. The CDR3 protein is CAISGGLAGGGSDEQYF. In nucleotides, the CDR3 is TGTGCCATCAGTGGGGGACTAGCGGGAGGTGGGTCCGACGAGCAGTACTTC.

The chain is built from TRBV5-1 and TRBJ2-1; TRBD2 aligns across 11 bases. With V trimmed by 4 bases and J by 1 base, 7 bases remained unmatched. From germline, CDR1 is SGHRS and CDR2 YFSETQ. CDR3 length equals 17 residues. CDR3 in amino acids: CASSITTSGSSYNEQFF. The CDR3 coding sequence is TGCGCCAGCAGCATAACTACTAGCGGGAGTTCCTACAATGAGCAGTTCTTC.

This chain uses TRBV10-1 with TRBJ2-7; maybe TRBD1 (5 bases). CDR3 size: 14 residues. Trimming took 5 bases from V and 0 from J, leaving 11 bases between them. Germline-derived CDR1 and CDR2 are WNHNN and SYGVQD (reference sequence). The chain's CDR3 is CASSNHRSSYEQYF. CDR3 DNA sequence: TGCGCCAGCAGTAATCACAGGTCCTCCTACGAGCAGTACTTC.

The V and J genes are TRBV10-3 and TRBJ2-7; the D gene is possibly TRBD1 (5 bases). Germline values: CDR1 ENHRY, CDR2 SYGVKD. The germline V and J ends were trimmed by 0 bases and 3 bases, with 12 bases remaining between them. This CDR3 is built from 15 residues. The chain's CDR3 is CAISESPGQGYEQYF. The CDR3, as DNA: TGTGCCATCAGTGAGTCCCCCGGGCAGGGCTACGAGCAGTACTTC.

The chain couples TRBV6-5 to TRBJ2-7; possibly TRBD2 for D (5 bases). The V gene's germline CDR1 is MNHEY and CDR2 SVGAGI. The V gene lost 6 bases and the J gene lost 3 bases, with 15 bases spanning the gap. This CDR3 region has 14 residues. The CDR3 protein is CASSSGKYYYEQYF. DNA for the CDR3: TGTGCCAGCAGCTCGGGGAAATACTACTACGAGCAGTACTTC.

This clone has just one count. The chain combines TRBV7-3 with TRBJ2-1; D might be TRBD1 (7 bases). The CDR3 spans 13 residues. Germline V gene data show CDR1 as SGHTA and CDR2 as FQGTGA. Trimming left V 5 bases short and J 9 bases short, with 14 bases between. The CDR3 DNA sequence: TGTGCCAGCAGCGGGGCAGGGGGGAGTGAGCAGTTCTTC. Protein product: CASSGAGGSEQFF.

This chain connects TRBV21-1 to TRBJ2-1; TRBD2, the D gene given by the table, was not confirmed from the DNA. TRBV21-1 is assigned pseudogene status. The CDR3 has 13 residues. CDR3 in DNA: TGTGCCAGCACCTATGGTAGTCTCAATGAGCAGTTCTTC. Translating it yields CASTYGSLNEQFF.

This chain uses TRBV29-1 with TRBJ2-3; 13 bases agree with TRBD2. Germline V CDR1 and CDR2: SQVTM, ANQGSEA. This CDR3 contains 15 residues. The trim removed 6 bases at V and 0 bases at J, leaving 3 bases unmatched. CDR3 nucleotide sequence: TGCAGCGTAGGGACTAGCGGGACTAGCACAGATACGCAGTATTTT. Translating gives CSVGTSGTSTDTQYF.

The chain employs TRBV28 and TRBJ1-1; weak D call: TRBD1 (6 bases). The CDR3 spans 15 residues. Trimming stripped 5 bases from V and 11 bases from J, with 24 bases between. The germline gives CDR1 MDHEN, CDR2 SYDVKM. The CDR3 DNA follows: TGTGCCAGCAGTCGTCCCGGGACATTGGGTGATCGGGCTTTCTTT. As protein: CASSRPGTLGDRAFF.

The chain joins TRBV9 to TRBJ2-2; 9 bases line up with TRBD1. Per the germline V gene, CDR1 is SGDLS and CDR2 is YYNGEE. CDR3 size: 16 residues. After removal of 4 bases from V and 7 bases from J, the junction contained 11 bases not matched to a gene. This CDR3 is CASSPQTGGDSGELFF. The CDR3 bases are TGTGCCAGCAGCCCCCAGACAGGGGGTGACAGCGGGGAGCTGTTTTTT.

This clone was seen only a few times. V is TRBV10-2 and J is TRBJ1-3, with 9 bases aligning to TRBD1. Germline lookup yields CDR1 WSHSY and CDR2 SAAADI. V shed 8 bases and J 0 bases; nucleotides not matched to a gene: 8. The CDR3 sequence is 16 residues long. CDR3 bases: TGCGCCAGCGCGGGGACAGGGCGCAGCTCTGGAAACACCATATATTTT. Residues: CASAGTGRSSGNTIYF.

The genes are TRBV5-1 and TRBJ2-1, with TRBD2 matching over 9 bases. The germline gives CDR1 SGHRS, CDR2 YFSETQ. The CDR3 runs 20 residues. Trimming at V came to 2 bases and at J to 2 bases, leaving 17 bases not matched to a gene. CDR3 residues: CASSFVGTSPGRSPYNEQFF. The CDR3 region has the DNA TGCGCCAGCAGCTTTGTCGGGACTAGCCCGGGAAGGAGTCCCTACAATGAGCAGTTCTTC.

The chain combines TRBV27 with TRBJ2-3, with D tentatively TRBD2 (6 bases). This CDR3 is built from 14 residues. Looked up from germline, CDR1 is MNHEY and CDR2 is SMNVEV (reference sequence). The V end was cut by 4 bases, the J end by 6 bases, with 14 bases between. CDR3 coding DNA: TGTGCCAGCAGTTCCCGGTGGGGGGAGGATACGCAGTATTTT. Its protein product is CASSSRWGEDTQYF.

V gene TRBV9 combines with J gene TRBJ1-1, with unresolved D. CDR3 length: 14 residues. Per germline, CDR1 SGDLS and CDR2 YYNGEE. V dropped 3 bases and J dropped 0 bases, with 9 bases sitting between them. CDR3 protein: CASSAGLLNTEAFF. The CDR3 DNA reads TGTGCCAGCAGCGCAGGACTTCTGAACACTGAAGCTTTCTTT.

The chain combines TRBV7-9 with TRBJ1-2; D may be TRBD1 (6 bases). The CDR3 has 14 residues. Trimming pared 4 bases from V and 4 bases from J, leaving 13 bases between. Germline CDR1 is SEHNR and CDR2 is FQNEAQ (reference sequence). The CDR3: CASSSNDRFYGYTF. The CDR3 region has the DNA TGTGCCAGCAGCTCCAATGACAGGTTCTATGGCTACACCTTC. Together with reference TRBV7-9 and TRBJ1-2, the CDR3 gives the full variable domain: DTGVSQNPRHKITKRGQNVTFRCDPISEHNRLYWYRQTLGQGPEFLTYFQNEAQLEKSRLLSDRFSAERPKGSFSTLEIQRTEQGDSAMYLCASSSNDRFYGYTFGSGTRLTVV.

The genes are TRBV2 and TRBJ1-1; 10 bases agree with TRBD1. CDR1 is SNHLY and CDR2 is FYNNEI in the germline V gene. J was trimmed by 5 bases and V by 4 bases; bases with no gene match: 4. The CDR3 spans 14 residues. CDR3 bases: TGTGCCAGCAGTGGACAGGGGGCGGGTACTGAAGCTTTCTTT. Its protein product is CASSGQGAGTEAFF.

The chain employs TRBV19 and TRBJ2-2; 10 bases line up with TRBD2. The CDR3 totals 20 residues. V trimming: 0 bases; J trimming: 2 bases; junction bases outside the gene matches: 12. Germline CDR1 reads LNHDA; CDR2 reads SQIVND (reference sequence). The CDR3 nucleotides read TGTGCCAGTAGTATAGAGTCGGGGGTAGCGGGAGGCCCTAACACCGGGGAGCTGTTTTTT. This encodes CASSIESGVAGGPNTGELFF.

The chain has TRBV7-9 and TRBJ1-2; 9 bases line up with TRBD1. The V segment lost 4 bases and the J segment 6 bases; nucleotides outside the gene matches: 6. Germline V gives CDR1 SEHNR, CDR2 FQNEAQ (reference sequence). This CDR3 has 14 amino acids. The CDR3 DNA reads TGTGCCAGCAGCTCAACAGGGGGCGCGAATGGCTACACCTTC. Translated: CASSSTGGANGYTF.

The chain joins TRBV30 to TRBJ2-7; a weak D match, TRBD1 (5 bases). The CDR3 covers 14 residues. The germline CDR1 and CDR2 sequences are GTSNPN and SVGIG (reference sequence). Trimming cost V 5 bases and J 2 bases, with 16 bases left between them. This CDR3 is CAWRTQFLTYEQYF. The CDR3 DNA reads as TGTGCCTGGCGGACACAGTTCCTTACCTACGAGCAGTACTTC.

The rearrangement joins TRBV19 to TRBJ2-4; D possibly corresponds to TRBD2 (6 bases). The CDR3 runs to 15 residues. Germline V gene data show CDR1 as LNHDA and CDR2 as SQIVND (reference sequence). V lost 1 base, J lost 3 bases, and 10 bases lay in between. This chain's CDR3 is CASSIVRGGKNIQYF. The CDR3 DNA sequence: TGTGCCAGTAGTATAGTGAGGGGAGGCAAAAACATTCAGTACTTC.

This chain connects TRBV7-9 to TRBJ1-1; D may be TRBD1 (5 bases). Germline values: CDR1 SEHNR, CDR2 FQNEAQ (reference sequence). V gave up 5 bases and J gave up 4 bases, with 14 bases separating them. The CDR3 has 14 residues. The CDR3 DNA reads as TGTGCCAGCAGCGCTCGGGGGGGAGGCACTGAAGCTTTCTTT. Amino acids: CASSARGGGTEAFF.

J is TRBJ2-7 and V is TRBV5-1, with D possibly matching TRBD1 (5 bases). This CDR3 is built from 12 residues. V shed 0 bases and J shed 6 bases, with 7 bases lying between them. Looked up from germline, CDR1 is SGHRS and CDR2 is YFSETQ. CDR3 protein: CASSLEQAEQYF. The CDR3 DNA is TGCGCCAGCAGCTTGGAACAGGCCGAGCAGTACTTC.

This chain joins TRBV5-1 and TRBJ1-1, with D unresolved. The germline V gene has CDR1 SGHRS and CDR2 YFSETQ. The CDR3 totals 15 residues. The ends were cut back, 0 bases at V and 1 base at J, with 10 bases in the middle. Here the CDR3 reads CASSLATGRNTEAFF. In DNA form, the CDR3 reads TGCGCCAGCAGCTTGGCTACTGGGAGGAACACTGAAGCTTTCTTT. The full variable domain, completed using reference TRBV5-1 and TRBJ1-1, is KAGVTQTPRYLIKTRGQQVTLSCSPISGHRSVSWYQQTPGQGLQFLFEYFSETQRNKGNFPGRFSGRQFSNSRSEMNVSTLELGDSALYLCASSLATGRNTEAFFGQGTRLTVV.